This TCR beta chain appears in the sequencing data of a study of shared clonotypes between healthy human individuals. This table comes from immunoSEQ multiplex PCR, and its TCRdb copy is limited to in-frame clones, with some not included. This sample carries around 1.4 million clones, 98% to 99% of them seen once, and the ten largest clones take 0.3% to 0.45%. Losses at the gene ends were 0 bases for V and 9 bases for J; bases not matched to a gene: 9. The CDR3 totals 16 residues. Germline CDR1 is SGDLS and CDR2 is YYNGEE. With regard to this clone: Its antigen is unidentified.

Study results and limitations: Shared across four donors were around 5% of the naive CD4 clonotypes.

The origin of this receptor is a man younger than 45 in good health. The J gene is TRBJ2-1, the V gene TRBV9; 10 nucleotides align to TRBD2. The sequenced sample was naive CD4+ T cells sorted from blood. Subset indicated: CD45RA+ positively selected. CDR3 amino acids: CASSVVPGLALPEQFF. Here the CDR3 DNA reads TGTGCCAGCAGCGTAGTTCCGGGACTAGCGCTACCTGAGCAGTTCTTC.